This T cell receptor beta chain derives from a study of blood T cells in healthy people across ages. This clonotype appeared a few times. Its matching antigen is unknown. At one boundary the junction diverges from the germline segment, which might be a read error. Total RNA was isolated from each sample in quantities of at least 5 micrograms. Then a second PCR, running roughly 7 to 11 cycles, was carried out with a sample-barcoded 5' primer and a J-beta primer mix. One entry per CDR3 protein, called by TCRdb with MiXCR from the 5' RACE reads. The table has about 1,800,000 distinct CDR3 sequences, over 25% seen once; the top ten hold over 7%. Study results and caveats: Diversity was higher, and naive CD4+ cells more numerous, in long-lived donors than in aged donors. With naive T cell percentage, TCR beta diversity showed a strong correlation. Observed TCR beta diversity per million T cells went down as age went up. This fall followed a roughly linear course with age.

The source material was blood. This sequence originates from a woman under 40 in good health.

The CDR3 nucleotides are TGCGCCAGCAGCCAACCGCCGGGGGCTATATCGGGAGAGGCCCAGTACTTC. Amino acids: CASSQPPGAISGEAQYF. The chain recombines TRBV4-1 with TRBJ2-5; D is possibly TRBD1 or TRBD2 (6 bases each). The V gene's germline CDR1 is MGHRA and CDR2 YSYEKL. There are 17 residues in the CDR3.